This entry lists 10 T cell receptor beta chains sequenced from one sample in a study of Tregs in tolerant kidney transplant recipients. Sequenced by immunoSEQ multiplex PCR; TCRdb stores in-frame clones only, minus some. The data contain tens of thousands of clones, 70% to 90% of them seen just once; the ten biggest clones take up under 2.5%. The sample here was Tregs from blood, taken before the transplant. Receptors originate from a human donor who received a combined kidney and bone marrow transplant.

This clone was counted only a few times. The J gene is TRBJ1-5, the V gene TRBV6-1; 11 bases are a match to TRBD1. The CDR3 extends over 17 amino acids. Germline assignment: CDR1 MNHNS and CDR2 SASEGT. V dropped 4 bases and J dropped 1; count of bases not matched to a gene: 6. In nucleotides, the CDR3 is TGTGCCAGCAGTGCAGGACAGGGGGCAATGAGCAATCAGCCCCAGCATTTT. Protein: CASSAGQGAMSNQPQHF.

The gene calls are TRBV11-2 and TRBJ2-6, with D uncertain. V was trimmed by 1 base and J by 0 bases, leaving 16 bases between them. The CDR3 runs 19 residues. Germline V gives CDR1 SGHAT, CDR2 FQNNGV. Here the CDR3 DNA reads TGTGCCAGCAGCTTAGGTTCGGGCAGGTCCCCCTCTGGGGCCAACGTCCTGACTTTC. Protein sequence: CASSLGSGRSPSGANVLTF.

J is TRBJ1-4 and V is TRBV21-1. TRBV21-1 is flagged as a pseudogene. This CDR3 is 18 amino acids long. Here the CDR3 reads CASSKGPGPILTNEKLFF. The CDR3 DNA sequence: TGTGCCAGCAGCAAAGGCCCGGGACCGATATTAACTAATGAAAAACTGTTTTTT.

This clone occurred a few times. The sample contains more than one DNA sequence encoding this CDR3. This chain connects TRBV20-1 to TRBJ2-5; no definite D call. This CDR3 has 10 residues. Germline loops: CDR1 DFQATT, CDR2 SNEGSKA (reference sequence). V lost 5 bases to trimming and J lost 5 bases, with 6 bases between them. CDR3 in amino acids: CSALGETQYF. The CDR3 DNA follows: TGCAGTGCTCTAGGGGAGACCCAGTACTTC.

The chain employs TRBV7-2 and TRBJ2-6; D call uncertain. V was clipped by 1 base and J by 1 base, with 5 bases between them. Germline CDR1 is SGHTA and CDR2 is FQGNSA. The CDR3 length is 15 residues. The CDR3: CASSLDNSGANVLTF. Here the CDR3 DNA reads TGTGCCAGCAGCTTAGACAATTCTGGGGCCAACGTCCTGACTTTC.

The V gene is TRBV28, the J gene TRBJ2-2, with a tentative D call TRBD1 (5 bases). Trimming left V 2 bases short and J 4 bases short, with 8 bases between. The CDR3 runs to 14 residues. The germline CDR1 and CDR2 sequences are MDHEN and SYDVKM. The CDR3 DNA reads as TGTGCCAGCAGTTTACACGACAGCACCGGGGAGCTGTTTTTT. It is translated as CASSLHDSTGELFF.

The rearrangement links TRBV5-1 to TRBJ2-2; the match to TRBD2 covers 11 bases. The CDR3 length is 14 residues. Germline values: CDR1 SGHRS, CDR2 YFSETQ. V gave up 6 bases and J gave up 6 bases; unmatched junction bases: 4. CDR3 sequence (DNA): TGCGCCAGCAAGAGGGGACTAGCGGCCGGGGAGCTGTTTTTT. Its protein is CASKRGLAAGELFF.

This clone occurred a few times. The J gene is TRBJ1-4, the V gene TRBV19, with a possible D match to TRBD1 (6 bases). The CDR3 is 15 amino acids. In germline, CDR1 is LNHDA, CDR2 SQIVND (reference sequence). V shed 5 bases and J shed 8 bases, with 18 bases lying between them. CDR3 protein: CASSFQGLIKEKLFF. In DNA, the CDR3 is TGTGCCAGTAGTTTCCAGGGGTTGATTAAAGAAAAACTGTTTTTT.

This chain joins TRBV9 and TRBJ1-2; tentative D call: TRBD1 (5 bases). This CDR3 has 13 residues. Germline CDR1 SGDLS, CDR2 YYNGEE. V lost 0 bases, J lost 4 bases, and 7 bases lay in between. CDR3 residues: CASSVGQSYGYTF. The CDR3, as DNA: TGTGCCAGCAGCGTAGGACAGAGCTATGGCTACACCTTC.

In DNA form, the CDR3 reads TGTGCCAGCAGTTATGACAGGGGGCGCGGTGGCTACACCTTC. Encoded protein: CASSYDRGRGGYTF. The rearrangement uses TRBV27 and TRBJ1-2; 10 bases agree with TRBD1. The germline gives CDR1 MNHEY, CDR2 SMNVEV (reference sequence). CDR3 length: 14 amino acids. The ends lost 4 bases at V and 7 bases at J; junction bases unmatched: 6.